The rows below give T cell receptor beta chains drawn from one sample of a study of T cell responses to AZD1222 COVID-19 vaccine. Produced via immunoSEQ multiplex PCR; TCRdb's table is partial and in-frame only. The profile shows 95,000 to 130,000 clones, roughly 85% of them singletons. The sequencing used peripheral blood, collected on day 0 of MenACWY control vaccination. These receptors were obtained from an adult in good health. Each CDR3 is given with its conserved first and last residue. Fields, in order: V gene, J gene, clone size, D gene, CDR3 DNA, CDR3 protein. The D gene is left open where the match is weak. For some rows the clone size is stated as once, few or many, or as a class when expanded; others skip it.

TRBV19	TRBJ2-1	-	TRBD1	TGTGCCAGTAGTATGAGGGGGCAGGCCCCAGGGGTACTAAACAATGAGCAGTTCTTC	CASSMRGQAPGVLNNEQFF
TRBV5-1	TRBJ1-5	-	TRBD1	TGCGCCAGCAGGCCGACAGGGGGTCTCAATCAGCCCCAGCATTTT	CASRPTGGLNQPQHF
TRBV24-1	TRBJ2-3	-	-	TGTGCCACCAGTGACCCTAGCGTACCCACAGATACGCAGTATTTT	CATSDPSVPTDTQYF
TRBV9	TRBJ1-2	-	-	TGTGCCAGCAGTGGCGGGACAAACTATGGCTACACCTTC	CASSGGTNYGYTF
TRBV7-2	TRBJ2-1	-	-	TGTGCCAGCAGCCCCAGACAAGGGGGGGGATATGAGCAGTTCTTC	CASSPRQGGGYEQFF
TRBV7-9	TRBJ2-3	-	TRBD2	TGTGCCAGCAGCTTAGGAGGGACTAGCGGACTGAGCACAGATACGCAGTATTTT	CASSLGGTSGLSTDTQYF
TRBV7-2	TRBJ2-3	-	TRBD2	TGTGCCAGCAGCTTTACTAGCGGGGGACCAGATACGCAGTATTTT	CASSFTSGGPDTQYF
TRBV5-5	TRBJ1-1	-	TRBD1	TGTGCCAGTTCCCCCGGGACAGGGAGTCTTGGAGCTTTCTTT	CASSPGTGSLGAFF
TRBV9	TRBJ1-1	-	TRBD1	TGTGCCAGCAGCGTAGGGGGCAGGGGGCAGACTGAAGCTTTCTTT	CASSVGGRGQTEAFF
TRBV29-1	TRBJ1-2	-	TRBD1	TGCAGCGTCGTACGGACAGGGGTGGAAGGCTACACCTTC	CSVVRTGVEGYTF
TRBV3-1/TRBV3-2	TRBJ2-2	few	-	TGTGCCAGCAGCCTGGACAGTAACACCGGGGAGCTGTTTTTT	CASSLDSNTGELFF
TRBV29-1	TRBJ1-1	-	-	TGCAGCGTTGAGGGGGGGCCTTTCTTT	CSVEGGPFF
TRBV19	TRBJ1-4	-	-	TGTGCCAGTGGACGGTACTCAACTAATGAAAAACTGTTTTTT	CASGRYSTNEKLFF
TRBV7-6	TRBJ2-1	-	TRBD2	TGTGCCAGCAGCTCCCGGGCAGCGGGGGGGCCGGGTGAGCAGTTCTTC	CASSSRAAGGPGEQFF
TRBV6-1	TRBJ1-6	-	TRBD1	TGTGCCAGCAGTGAAGACCTACCGGGACAGGGCTCACCCCTCCACTTT	CASSEDLPGQGSPLHF
TRBV11-2	TRBJ1-2	-	-	TGTGCCAGCAGCTTAGGCCCGGGGGCGGCTGGCGGCTACACCTTC	CASSLGPGAAGGYTF
TRBV28	TRBJ1-2	-	-	TGTGCCAGCAGTATACGATCCGGGACGGTCTATGGCTACACCTTC	CASSIRSGTVYGYTF
TRBV28	TRBJ2-2	-	-	TGTGCCAGCAGGCCCCAAGACGGGGAGCTGTTTTTT	CASRPQDGELFF
TRBV7-3	TRBJ2-5	-	TRBD2	TGTGCCAGCAGCTTAATGAGCGGGGGGGCCCAGACCCAGTACTTC	CASSLMSGGAQTQYF
TRBV9	TRBJ1-2	-	-	TGTGCCAGCAGCGCGAACAGGGCCAGGGACTATGGCTACACCTTC	CASSANRARDYGYTF
TRBV25-1	TRBJ1-1	-	-	TGTGCCAGCAGTGATGATTTAGGGGCCCGAGGGACTGAAGCTTTCTTT	CASSDDLGARGTEAFF
TRBV6-4	TRBJ2-1	-	-	TGTGCCAGCAGTGAGGCCGGGGATTCCAATGAGCAGTTCTTC	CASSEAGDSNEQFF
TRBV28	TRBJ2-4	many	TRBD1	TGTGCCAGCAGCCAGACAGGGGGGGATGACATTCAGTACTTC	CASSQTGGDDIQYF
TRBV28	TRBJ1-1	-	-	TGTGCCAGCAGTTTAGTGGTCCGGGGGAGGACTGAAGCTTTCTTT	CASSLVVRGRTEAFF
TRBV4-2	TRBJ1-2	-	TRBD1	TGTGCCAGCAGCCAAGGGACAGGGAAAGGCTACACCTTC	CASSQGTGKGYTF
TRBV3-1/TRBV3-2	TRBJ2-2	-	TRBD2	TGTGCCAGCTCCCTAGCGGGGGGGCCCGGGGAGCTGTTTTTT	CASSLAGGPGELFF
TRBV6-5	TRBJ2-2	-	TRBD1	TGTGCCAGCAGTACCGGGACAGCAGACACCGGGGAGCTGTTTTTT	CASSTGTADTGELFF
TRBV28	TRBJ1-4	-	TRBD1	TGTGCCAGCAGGGCCGCAGGGGGCTCGACTAATGAAAAACTGTTTTTT	CASRAAGGSTNEKLFF
TRBV7-2	TRBJ2-2	-	-	TGTGCCAGCGCCCCCGGCGGGGTCGCGAACACCGGGGAGCTGTTTTTT	CASAPGGVANTGELFF
TRBV28	TRBJ2-1	-	TRBD1	TGTGCCAGCAGTTCCTACAGGGGGCTTTCGTATGAGCAGTTCTTC	CASSSYRGLSYEQFF
TRBV9	TRBJ1-6	-	-	TGTGCCAGCAGCGGCCGGGGGACGGAGAATTCACCCCTCCACTTT	CASSGRGTENSPLHF
TRBV30	TRBJ1-1	-	-	TGTGCCTGGAGTGGGGCCGACTGCGAAGCTTTCTTT	CAWSGADCEAFF
TRBV15	TRBJ2-5	once	-	TGTGCCACCAGCAGAGACACGTGGGAGACCCAGTACTTC	CATSRDTWETQYF
TRBV10-1	TRBJ2-5	-	-	TGCGCCAGCAGTGAGGAGGGTTTTAGGGAGACCCAGTACTTC	CASSEEGFRETQYF
TRBV3-1/TRBV3-2	TRBJ1-2	-	-	TGTGCCAGCAGCCATGACAATTACTATGGCTACACCTTC	CASSHDNYYGYTF
TRBV7-9	TRBJ2-7	-	-	TGTGCCAGCAGCCAAGGTAGAGTGAGCGAGCAGTACTTC	CASSQGRVSEQYF
TRBV7-3	TRBJ1-1	-	-	TGTGCCAGCAGCCCATCCGGGGGGCCCACTGAAGCTTTCTTT	CASSPSGGPTEAFF
TRBV2	TRBJ2-5	once	-	TGTGCCAGCAGTGTCCAGGGGTCCGAAGAGACCCAGTACTTC	CASSVQGSEETQYF
TRBV7-2	TRBJ1-3	-	-	TGTGCCAGCAGCTTAGACGGTGTTCGAGGAAACACCATATATTTT	CASSLDGVRGNTIYF
TRBV18	TRBJ2-1	-	TRBD1	TGTGCCAGCTCCGGACAGGGAAAGATGGATGAGCAGTTCTTC	CASSGQGKMDEQFF
TRBV4-3	TRBJ2-3	-	TRBD2	TGCGCCAGCAGCCAAGAACGGTACGGGGGGGCCCATACGCAGTATTTT	CASSQERYGGAHTQYF
TRBV7-3	TRBJ1-2	-	TRBD1	TGTGCCAGCAGCCCCCAGGGACAGGGGGCCGGGGGCTACACCTTC	CASSPQGQGAGGYTF
TRBV7-2	TRBJ2-7	-	-	TGTGCCAGCAGCTTAGGAGGCGGGGTCCGGTACGAGCAGTACTTC	CASSLGGGVRYEQYF
TRBV7-2	TRBJ2-5	-	-	TGTGCCAGCAGCTTACAGGGCCCGGAAGAGACCCAGTACTTC	CASSLQGPEETQYF
TRBV10-3	TRBJ1-1	-	TRBD1	TGTGCCATCAGTGAGGACAGGGCCAACACTGAAGCTTTCTTT	CAISEDRANTEAFF
TRBV23-1	TRBJ1-6	-	-	TGCGCCAGCAGTCGGTATTCACCCCTCCACTTT	CASSRYSPLHF
TRBV2	TRBJ2-7	-	TRBD1	TGTGCCAGCAGCCCCGGACAGGGTACCTACGAGCAGTACTTC	CASSPGQGTYEQYF
TRBV7-3	TRBJ2-3	-	-	TGTGCCAGCAGCTTAACGGCACCCCGAAGGTCGCAGTATTTT	CASSLTAPRRSQYF
TRBV16	TRBJ1-1	-	-	TGTGCCAGCAGCCAAGTGGTGCAGTCTGAAGCTTTCTTT	CASSQVVQSEAFF
TRBV25-1	TRBJ2-2	-	-	TGTGCCAGCAGTGTTGGGCACCTGAACACCGGGGAGCTGTTTTTT	CASSVGHLNTGELFF
TRBV4-1	TRBJ1-5	-	-	TGCGCCAGCAGCCAAGATTTAAGGAGATCAAATCAGCCCCAGCATTTT	CASSQDLRRSNQPQHF
TRBV5-1	TRBJ1-4	-	TRBD1	TGCGCCAGCAGCTTGGACAACCGGGACAGGGTGGCAACTAATGAAAAACTGTTTTTT	CASSLDNRDRVATNEKLFF
TRBV15	TRBJ1-6	once	-	TGTGCCACCAGCAGAGATCGGGAAGGGTTCTATAATTCACCCCTCCACTTT	CATSRDREGFYNSPLHF
TRBV18	TRBJ1-6	-	-	TGTGCCAGCTCACCACAGGGAGGTAATTCACCCCTCCACTTT	CASSPQGGNSPLHF
TRBV3-1/TRBV3-2	TRBJ2-5	-	-	TGTGCCAGCAGCCAAGACTATGCCGGAGAGACCCAGTACTTC	CASSQDYAGETQYF
TRBV7-6	TRBJ2-1	-	-	TGTGCCAGCAGCTTAGCTCGGTACAATGAGCAGTTCTTC	CASSLARYNEQFF